The present T cell receptor (beta chain) was sequenced within a study of control samples from healthy donors and cancer patients (dated by TCRdb to 2018 to 2021). The CDR1 and CDR2 encoded by the germline V gene are KGHSH and LQKENI. The CDR3 goes from the cysteine to the phenylalanine over 18 residues. The sequence is cut down to CDR3 DNA, 54 bases in frame from base 1. V lost 2 bases and J lost 1 base; the stretch between them is 15 bases long. Libraries came from the immunoSEQ multiplex PCR assay. TCRdb provides this immuneACCESS table in a form limited to in-frame rearrangements. Some clones are lacking; in checked studies, under half of them reflect an unresolved V gene, and why the rest are absent is not known. Across this sample there are about 150,000 clones, with about 93% seen only once. The ten largest clones represent around 2.4% of the sample. With regard to this clone: This clone's antigen is unknown. Per-base qualities were not stored, and no clone one base away is much larger.

This chain joins TRBV18 to TRBJ2-6; TRBD1 is possibly the D segment (6 matching bases). The specimen was blood. This clonotype was obtained from a man aged 45 to 65 in good health. The nucleotides are TGTGCCAGCTCACCATCGGCAGGGCAGGGGTCTGGGGCCAACGTCCTGACTTTC. Its translation reads: CASSPSAGQGSGANVLTF.